Each of the 6 T cell receptor beta chains below was sequenced from the same sample in a study of blood T cells in healthy people across ages. Combining a sample-barcoded 5' primer with a J-beta primer mix, a second PCR ran for roughly 7 to 12 cycles. TCRdb called the 5' RACE reads again in MiXCR, with one record for every CDR3 protein. The sample has 1,500,000 or so distinct CDR3 sequences, approximately 42% seen once. The sample comprised blood. These receptors were collected from a woman aged 18-29 years in good health.

The chain links TRBV28 to TRBJ2-3; TRBD2 might be the D (6 bases). The CDR3 totals 17 residues. Germline CDR1 is MDHEN and CDR2 is SYDVKM. V gave up 2 bases and J gave up 1 base, with 16 bases separating them. The CDR3 DNA sequence: TGTGCCAGCAGTTTAAACCTCATCCGCGGGGGCACAGATACGCAGTATTTT. Its protein is CASSLNLIRGGTDTQYF.

The table lists this clonotype with many counts. The chain employs TRBV6-2 or TRBV6-3 and TRBJ1-2; 7 nucleotides line up with TRBD1. With 5 bases clipped from V and 2 bases from J, the junction kept 2 bases outside the gene matches. The CDR3 loop spans 13 amino acids. Germline V gives CDR1 MNHEY, CDR2 SVGEGT. The CDR3, as DNA: TGTGCCAGCAGTCCGGGACAGAACTATGGCTACACCTTC. It encodes CASSPGQNYGYTF.

The V and J genes are TRBV7-9 and TRBJ1-2, with TRBD1 matching 7 bases. There are 14 residues in the CDR3. Germline CDR1 is SEHNR and CDR2 is FQNEAQ (reference sequence). With V trimmed by 5 bases and J by 3 bases, 6 bases remained unmatched. CDR3 coding DNA: TGTGCCAGCAGCCTAGACAGGGTGCACTATGGCTACACCTTC. It translates to CASSLDRVHYGYTF.

This clonotype has a handful of counts. The chain employs TRBV11-2 and TRBJ2-7; no definite D call. The CDR3 contains 15 residues. Germline V gene data show CDR1 as SGHAT and CDR2 as FQNNGV. Trimming stripped 2 bases from V and 0 bases from J, with 11 bases between. For the CDR3, the DNA is TGTGCCAGCAGCTTAAACCCGAGGAGCTCCTACGAGCAGTACTTC. It encodes CASSLNPRSSYEQYF. Together with reference TRBV11-2 and TRBJ2-7, the CDR3 gives the full variable domain: EAGVAQSPRYKIIEKRQSVAFWCNPISGHATLYWYQQILGQGPKLLIQFQNNGVVDDSQLPKDRFSAERLKGVDSTLKIQPAKLEDSAVYLCASSLNPRSSYEQYFGPGTRLTVT.

The chain uses TRBV6-6 and TRBJ2-7; D gene ambiguous. The V and J ends lost 0 bases and 4 bases respectively, with 10 bases between them. The CDR3 is made up of 14 amino acids. Germline loops: CDR1 MNHNY, CDR2 SVGAGI (reference sequence). The CDR3 nucleotides read TGTGCCAGCAGTTACTCGAAATTGTCGTACGAGCAGTACTTC. It translates to CASSYSKLSYEQYF.

V is TRBV7-2 and J is TRBJ1-1; D possibly corresponds to TRBD1 (6 bases). Germline V lookup: CDR1 SGHTA, CDR2 FQGNSA. This CDR3 has 16 residues. Trimming shortened V by 2 bases and J by 5 bases, and 18 bases separated the two germline ends. CDR3 residues: CASSLQGGLSGTEAFF. The DNA for the CDR3 is TGTGCCAGCAGCTTACAAGGGGGTCTAAGTGGGACTGAAGCTTTCTTT.